A selection of T cell receptor beta chains follows, all from one sample in a study of response to subunit inactivated influenza vaccine. TCRdb recomputed calls from the RT-PCR reads with MiXCR, one row per CDR3 protein. The sample lists 500,000 to 600,000 distinct CDR3 sequences; over 10% were seen once. Sample: PBMCs from blood, taken 45 days after vaccination. Source of these receptors: a man aged 50-60 years who received an inactivated influenza vaccine. The CDR3 runs from the conserved cysteine through the conserved F or W. A D gene is named only where the DNA matches it firmly. A row's size may be missing; if present it is once, few, many or a size class.

V gene: TRBV12-3/TRBV12-4
D gene: .
J gene: TRBJ1-2
CDR3 length: 14
clone size: .
CDR3 protein: CASSEVIGAKGYTF
CDR3 DNA: TGTGCCAGCAGTGAGGTCATCGGGGCGAAAGGCTACACCTTC

V gene: TRBV20-1
D gene: TRBD1
J gene: TRBJ1-1
CDR3 length: 12
clone size: few
CDR3 protein: CSAGQGATEAFF
CDR3 DNA: TGCAGTGCTGGACAGGGAGCCACTGAAGCTTTCTTT

V gene: TRBV12-3/TRBV12-4
D gene: TRBD1
J gene: TRBJ1-5
CDR3 length: 15
clone size: few
CDR3 protein: CASSSGTGGAQPQHF
CDR3 DNA: TGTGCCAGCAGTTCCGGGACAGGGGGGGCTCAGCCCCAGCATTTT

V gene: TRBV12-1
D gene: .
J gene: TRBJ2-1
CDR3 length: 23
clone size: .
CDR3 protein: CASSSSPGLAGMKSLGSYNEQFF
CDR3 DNA: TGTGCCAGCAGCTCCTCCCCGGGACTAGCGGGAATGAAGTCGTTGGGCTCCTACAATGAGCAGTTCTTC

V gene: TRBV5-1
D gene: TRBD1
J gene: TRBJ2-7
CDR3 length: 13
clone size: few
CDR3 protein: CASSHGQGAEQYF
CDR3 DNA: TGCGCCAGCAGCCATGGACAGGGGGCCGAGCAGTACTTC

V gene: TRBV5-1
D gene: TRBD1
J gene: TRBJ1-5
CDR3 length: 15
clone size: many
CDR3 protein: CASRATGAPNQPQHF
CDR3 DNA: TGCGCCAGCAGAGCAACAGGGGCCCCGAATCAGCCCCAGCATTTT

V gene: TRBV7-2
D gene: .
J gene: TRBJ2-7
CDR3 length: 14
clone size: few
CDR3 protein: CASSWTVSSYEQYF
CDR3 DNA: TGTGCCAGCAGCTGGACGGTCAGCTCCTACGAGCAGTACTTC

V gene: TRBV10-2
D gene: .
J gene: TRBJ2-2
CDR3 length: 16
clone size: .
CDR3 protein: CASSDPDWGETGELFF
CDR3 DNA: TGCGCCAGCAGTGATCCCGACTGGGGTGAGACCGGGGAGCTGTTTTTT

V gene: TRBV12-3/TRBV12-4
D gene: TRBD1
J gene: TRBJ2-2
CDR3 length: 14
clone size: .
CDR3 protein: CASGFAGGTGELFF
CDR3 DNA: TGTGCCAGCGGTTTCGCAGGGGGCACCGGGGAGCTGTTTTTT

V gene: TRBV12-3/TRBV12-4
D gene: TRBD2
J gene: TRBJ2-1
CDR3 length: 13
clone size: .
CDR3 protein: CATRTSGGNEQFF
CDR3 DNA: TGTGCCACACGGACTAGCGGGGGCAATGAGCAGTTCTTC

V gene: TRBV24-1
D gene: TRBD1
J gene: TRBJ2-5
CDR3 length: 16
clone size: few
CDR3 protein: CATSDPRDRGQETQYF
CDR3 DNA: TGTGCCACCAGTGACCCCCGTGACAGGGGACAAGAGACCCAGTACTTC

V gene: TRBV28
D gene: .
J gene: TRBJ2-7
CDR3 length: 14
clone size: many
CDR3 protein: CASSGYGTSYEQYF
CDR3 DNA: TGTGCCAGCAGTGGGTATGGGACTTCCTACGAGCAGTACTTC

V gene: TRBV3-1
D gene: .
J gene: TRBJ2-4
CDR3 length: 16
clone size: few
CDR3 protein: CASSQEAGRAKNIQYF
CDR3 DNA: TGTGCCAGCAGCCAAGAGGCAGGGCGAGCCAAAAACATTCAGTACTTC

V gene: TRBV5-1
D gene: .
J gene: TRBJ1-2
CDR3 length: 13
clone size: many
CDR3 protein: CASSLVSNYGYTF
CDR3 DNA: TGCGCCAGCAGCTTGGTCAGTAACTATGGCTACACCTTC

V gene: TRBV30
D gene: .
J gene: TRBJ2-1
CDR3 length: 13
clone size: .
CDR3 protein: CAWSDGAYNEQFF
CDR3 DNA: TGTGCCTGGAGTGACGGGGCCTACAATGAGCAGTTCTTC

V gene: TRBV15
D gene: .
J gene: TRBJ2-7
CDR3 length: 12
clone size: few
CDR3 protein: CATSIPGYEQYF
CDR3 DNA: TGTGCCACCAGTATCCCCGGCTACGAGCAGTACTTC

V gene: TRBV4-3
D gene: .
J gene: TRBJ2-2
CDR3 length: 13
clone size: .
CDR3 protein: CASSQDISGELFF
CDR3 DNA: TGCGCCAGCAGCCAAGATATTTCCGGGGAGCTGTTTTTT

V gene: TRBV10-3
D gene: .
J gene: TRBJ2-2
CDR3 length: 13
clone size: .
CDR3 protein: CAISGGNTGELFF
CDR3 DNA: TGTGCCATCAGCGGTGGTAACACCGGGGAGCTGTTTTTT

V gene: TRBV7-8
D gene: .
J gene: TRBJ1-3
CDR3 length: 16
clone size: many
CDR3 protein: CASSVATGYSGNTIYF
CDR3 DNA: TGTGCCAGCAGCGTCGCCACAGGGTACTCTGGAAACACCATATATTTT

V gene: TRBV12-3/TRBV12-4
D gene: .
J gene: TRBJ1-1
CDR3 length: 14
clone size: .
CDR3 protein: CASSFKGDGTEAFF
CDR3 DNA: TGTGCCAGCAGTTTCAAGGGGGATGGGACTGAAGCTTTCTTT

V gene: TRBV20-1
D gene: .
J gene: TRBJ1-1
CDR3 length: 12
clone size: few
CDR3 protein: CGRTVMNTEAFF
CDR3 DNA: TGTGGGAGGACAGTCATGAACACTGAAGCTTTCTTT

V gene: TRBV6-1
D gene: .
J gene: TRBJ1-1
CDR3 length: 16
clone size: .
CDR3 protein: CASNIGPRIVNTEAFF
CDR3 DNA: TGTGCCAGCAATATAGGTCCCCGGATCGTGAACACTGAAGCTTTCTTT

V gene: TRBV4-3
D gene: .
J gene: TRBJ2-3
CDR3 length: 13
clone size: few
CDR3 protein: CASSARFKDTQYF
CDR3 DNA: TGCGCCAGCAGCGCAAGATTTAAAGATACGCAGTATTTT